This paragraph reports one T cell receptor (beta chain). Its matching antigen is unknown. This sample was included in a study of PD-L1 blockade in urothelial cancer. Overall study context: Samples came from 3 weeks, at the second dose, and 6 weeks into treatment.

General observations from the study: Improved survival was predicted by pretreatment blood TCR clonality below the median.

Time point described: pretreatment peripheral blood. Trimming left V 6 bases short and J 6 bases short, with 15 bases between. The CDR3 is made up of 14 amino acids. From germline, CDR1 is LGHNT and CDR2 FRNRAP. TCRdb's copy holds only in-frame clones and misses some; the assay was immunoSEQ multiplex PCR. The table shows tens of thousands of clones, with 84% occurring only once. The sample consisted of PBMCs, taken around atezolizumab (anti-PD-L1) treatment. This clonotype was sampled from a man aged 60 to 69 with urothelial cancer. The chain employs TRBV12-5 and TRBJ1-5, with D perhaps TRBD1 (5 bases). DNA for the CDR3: TGTGCTAGTGGCTGGGACTCCCCGGCTCAGCCCCAGCATTTT. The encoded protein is CASGWDSPAQPQHF.